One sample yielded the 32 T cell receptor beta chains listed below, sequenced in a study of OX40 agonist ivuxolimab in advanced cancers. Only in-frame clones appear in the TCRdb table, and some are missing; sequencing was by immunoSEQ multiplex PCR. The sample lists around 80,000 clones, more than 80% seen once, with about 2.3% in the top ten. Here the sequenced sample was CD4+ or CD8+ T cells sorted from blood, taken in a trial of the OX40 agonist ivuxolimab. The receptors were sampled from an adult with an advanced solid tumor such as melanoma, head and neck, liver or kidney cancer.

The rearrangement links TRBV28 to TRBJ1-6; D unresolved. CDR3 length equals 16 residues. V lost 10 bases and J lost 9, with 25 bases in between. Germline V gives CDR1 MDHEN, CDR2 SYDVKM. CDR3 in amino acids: CATTHPRPGGGSPLHF. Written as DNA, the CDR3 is TGTGCCACCACCCATCCTAGGCCTGGCGGCGGTTCACCCCTCCACTTT.

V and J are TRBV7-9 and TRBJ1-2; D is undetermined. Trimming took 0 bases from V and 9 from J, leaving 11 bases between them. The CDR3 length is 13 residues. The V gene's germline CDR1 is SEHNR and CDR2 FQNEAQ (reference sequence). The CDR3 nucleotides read TGTGCCAGCAGCTTAGCGGGGTCTAGGAGCTACACCTTC. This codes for CASSLAGSRSYTF.

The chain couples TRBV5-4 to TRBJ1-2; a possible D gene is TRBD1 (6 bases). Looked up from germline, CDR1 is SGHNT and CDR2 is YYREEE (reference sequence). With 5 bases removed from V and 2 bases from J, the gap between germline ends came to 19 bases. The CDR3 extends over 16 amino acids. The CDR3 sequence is CASRSVGARLNYGYTF. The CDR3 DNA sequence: TGTGCCAGCAGGTCGGTGGGGGCTCGGCTAAACTATGGCTACACCTTC.

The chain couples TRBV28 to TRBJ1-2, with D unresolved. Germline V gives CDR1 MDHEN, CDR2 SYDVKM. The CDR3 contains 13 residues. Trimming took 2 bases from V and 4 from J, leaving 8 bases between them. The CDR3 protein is CASSLGKGYGYTF. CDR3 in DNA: TGTGCCAGCAGTTTAGGCAAAGGCTATGGCTACACCTTC.

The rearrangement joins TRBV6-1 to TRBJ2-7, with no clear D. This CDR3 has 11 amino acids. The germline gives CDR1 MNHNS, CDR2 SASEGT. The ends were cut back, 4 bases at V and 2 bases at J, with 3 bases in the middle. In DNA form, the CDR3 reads TGTGCCAGCAGTGGGGCCTACGAGCAGTACTTC. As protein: CASSGAYEQYF.

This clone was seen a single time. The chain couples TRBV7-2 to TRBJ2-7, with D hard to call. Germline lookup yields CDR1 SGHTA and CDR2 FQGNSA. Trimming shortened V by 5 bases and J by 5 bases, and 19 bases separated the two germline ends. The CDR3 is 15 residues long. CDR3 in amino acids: CASSPQVLSANEQYF. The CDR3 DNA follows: TGTGCCAGCAGCCCGCAGGTCCTCTCGGCGAACGAGCAGTACTTC.

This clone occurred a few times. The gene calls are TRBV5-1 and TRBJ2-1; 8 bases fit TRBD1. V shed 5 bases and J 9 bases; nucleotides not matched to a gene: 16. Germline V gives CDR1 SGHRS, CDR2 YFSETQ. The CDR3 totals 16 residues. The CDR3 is CASRQDRAPRNGEQFF. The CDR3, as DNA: TGCGCCAGCAGGCAGGACAGGGCCCCTCGGAACGGTGAGCAGTTCTTC.

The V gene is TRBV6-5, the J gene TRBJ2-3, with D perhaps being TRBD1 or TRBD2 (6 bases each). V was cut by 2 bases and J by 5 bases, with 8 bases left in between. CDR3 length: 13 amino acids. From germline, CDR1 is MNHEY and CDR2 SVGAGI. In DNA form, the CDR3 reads TGTGCCAGCAGTTACGGGGGGCAAGATACGCAGTATTTT. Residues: CASSYGGQDTQYF.

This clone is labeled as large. The CDR3 spells CASSLVAGGPDTDTQYF. The CDR3 DNA reads as TGTGCCAGCAGCTTAGTGGCGGGGGGGCCTGACACAGATACGCAGTATTTT. The chain uses TRBV7-2 and TRBJ2-3, with TRBD2 matching over 9 bases. The CDR3 extends over 17 amino acids. Germline assignment: CDR1 SGHTA and CDR2 FQGNSA. The ends lost 1 base at V and 2 bases at J; junction bases unmatched: 7.

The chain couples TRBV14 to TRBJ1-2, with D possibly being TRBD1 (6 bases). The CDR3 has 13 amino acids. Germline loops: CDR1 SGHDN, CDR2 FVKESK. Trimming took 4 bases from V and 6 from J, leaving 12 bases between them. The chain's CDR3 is CASSRWTVHGYTF. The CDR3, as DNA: TGTGCCAGCAGCCGGTGGACAGTTCATGGCTACACCTTC. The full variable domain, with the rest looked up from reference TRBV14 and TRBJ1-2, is EAGVTQFPSHSVIEKGQTVTLRCDPISGHDNLYWYRRVMGKEIKFLLHFVKESKQDESGMPNNRFLAERTGGTYSTLKVQPAELEDSGVYFCASSRWTVHGYTFGSGTRLTVV.

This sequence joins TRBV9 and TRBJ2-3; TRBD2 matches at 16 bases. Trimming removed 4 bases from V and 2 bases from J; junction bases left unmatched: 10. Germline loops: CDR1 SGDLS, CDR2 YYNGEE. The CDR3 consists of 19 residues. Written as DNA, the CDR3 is TGTGCCAGCAGCCCACTGGGACTAGCGGGGGGGCCCGTCACAGATACGCAGTATTTT. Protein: CASSPLGLAGGPVTDTQYF. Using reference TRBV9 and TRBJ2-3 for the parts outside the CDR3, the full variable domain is DSGVTQTPKHLITATGQRVTLRCSPRSGDLSVYWYQQSLDQGLQFLIQYYNGEERAKGNILERFSAQQFPDLHSELNLSSLELGDSALYFCASSPLGLAGGPVTDTQYFGPGTRLTVL.

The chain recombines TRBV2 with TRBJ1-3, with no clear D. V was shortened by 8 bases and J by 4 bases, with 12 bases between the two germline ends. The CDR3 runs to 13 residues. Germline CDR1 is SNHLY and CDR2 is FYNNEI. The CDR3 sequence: CASARGEGNTIYF. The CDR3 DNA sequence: TGTGCCAGCGCGCGAGGCGAAGGAAACACCATATATTTT.

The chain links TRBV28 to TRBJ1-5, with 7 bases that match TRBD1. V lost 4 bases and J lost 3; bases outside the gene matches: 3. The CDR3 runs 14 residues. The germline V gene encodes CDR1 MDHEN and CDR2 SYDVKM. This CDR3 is CASSWGTVNQPQHF. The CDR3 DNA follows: TGTGCCAGCAGTTGGGGGACAGTCAATCAGCCCCAGCATTTT.

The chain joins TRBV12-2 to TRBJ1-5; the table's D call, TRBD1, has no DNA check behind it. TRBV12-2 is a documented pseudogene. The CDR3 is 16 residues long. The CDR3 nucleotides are TGTGCAAGTCGCTCAGGGACAGGGGGAGCCGCGGGGCCCCAGCATTTT. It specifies CASRSGTGGAAGPQHF.

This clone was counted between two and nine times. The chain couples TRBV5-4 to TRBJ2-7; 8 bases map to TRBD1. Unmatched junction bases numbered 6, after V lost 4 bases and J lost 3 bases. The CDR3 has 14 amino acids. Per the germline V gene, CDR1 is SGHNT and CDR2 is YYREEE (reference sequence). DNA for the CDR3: TGTGCCAGCAGCGGGGGACAGGTAAACTACGAGCAGTACTTC. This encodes CASSGGQVNYEQYF.

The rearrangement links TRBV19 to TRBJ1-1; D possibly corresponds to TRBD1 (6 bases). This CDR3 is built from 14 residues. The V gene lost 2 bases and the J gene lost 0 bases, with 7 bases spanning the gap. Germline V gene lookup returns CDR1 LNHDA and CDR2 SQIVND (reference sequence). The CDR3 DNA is TGTGCCAGTAGTATAAGGGACATGAACACTGAAGCTTTCTTT. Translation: CASSIRDMNTEAFF.

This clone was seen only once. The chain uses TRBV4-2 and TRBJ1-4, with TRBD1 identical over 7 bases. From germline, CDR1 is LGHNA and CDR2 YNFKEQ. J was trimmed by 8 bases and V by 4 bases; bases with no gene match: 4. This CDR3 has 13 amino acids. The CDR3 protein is CASSPRDSEKLFF. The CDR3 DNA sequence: TGTGCCAGCAGCCCCCGGGACAGCGAAAAACTGTTTTTT.

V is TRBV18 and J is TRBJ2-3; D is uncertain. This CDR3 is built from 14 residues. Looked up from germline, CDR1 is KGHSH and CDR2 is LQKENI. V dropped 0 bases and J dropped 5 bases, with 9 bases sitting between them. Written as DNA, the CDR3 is TGTGCCAGCTCACCACCCTACGGCCTAGATACGCAGTATTTT. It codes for CASSPPYGLDTQYF.

CDR3 loop: CASKGQRNTEAFF. The CDR3 nucleotides read TGTGCCAGCAAGGGACAGAGAAACACTGAAGCTTTCTTT. V gene TRBV2 combines with J gene TRBJ1-1; 7 bases are a match to TRBD1. This CDR3 contains 13 residues. With 7 bases clipped from V and 2 bases from J, the junction kept 4 bases outside the gene matches. In germline, CDR1 is SNHLY, CDR2 FYNNEI.

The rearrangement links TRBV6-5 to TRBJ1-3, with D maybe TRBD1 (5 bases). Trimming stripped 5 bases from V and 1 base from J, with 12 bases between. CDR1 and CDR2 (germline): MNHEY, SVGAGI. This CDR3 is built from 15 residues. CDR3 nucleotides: TGTGCCAGCAGTCCTTTTGGGGCTTCTGGAAACACCATATATTTT. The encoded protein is CASSPFGASGNTIYF.

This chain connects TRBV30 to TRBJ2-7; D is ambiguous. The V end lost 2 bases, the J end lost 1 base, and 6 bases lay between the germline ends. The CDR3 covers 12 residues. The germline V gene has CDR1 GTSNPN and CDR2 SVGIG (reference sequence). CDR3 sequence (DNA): TGTGCCTGGAGTCCCTTATCCTACGAGCAGTACTTC. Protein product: CAWSPLSYEQYF.

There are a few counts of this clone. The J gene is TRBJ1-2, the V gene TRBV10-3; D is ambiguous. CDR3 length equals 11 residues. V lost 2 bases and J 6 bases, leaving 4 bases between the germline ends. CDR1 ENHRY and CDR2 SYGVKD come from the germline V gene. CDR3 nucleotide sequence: TGTGCCATCAGTGAGATTGATGGCTACACCTTC. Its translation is CAISEIDGYTF.

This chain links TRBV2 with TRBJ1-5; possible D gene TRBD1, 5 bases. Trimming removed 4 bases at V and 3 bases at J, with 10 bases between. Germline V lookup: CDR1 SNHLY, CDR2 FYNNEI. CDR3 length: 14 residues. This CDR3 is CASSGDGPNQPQHF. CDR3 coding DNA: TGTGCCAGCAGTGGGGACGGACCCAATCAGCCCCAGCATTTT.

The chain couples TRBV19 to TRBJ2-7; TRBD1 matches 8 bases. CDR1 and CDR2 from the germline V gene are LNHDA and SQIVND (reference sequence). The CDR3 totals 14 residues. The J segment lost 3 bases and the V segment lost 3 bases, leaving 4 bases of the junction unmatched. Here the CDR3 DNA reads TGTGCCAGTAGTATGCCAGGGGGCGGCTACGAGCAGTACTTC. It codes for CASSMPGGGYEQYF.

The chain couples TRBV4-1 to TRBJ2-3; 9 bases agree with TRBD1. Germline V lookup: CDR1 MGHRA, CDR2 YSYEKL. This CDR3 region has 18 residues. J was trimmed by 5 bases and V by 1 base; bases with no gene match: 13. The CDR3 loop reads CASSQGVGGTGLGDTQYF. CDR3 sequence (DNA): TGCGCCAGCAGCCAAGGGGTAGGCGGGACAGGGTTAGGAGATACGCAGTATTTT.

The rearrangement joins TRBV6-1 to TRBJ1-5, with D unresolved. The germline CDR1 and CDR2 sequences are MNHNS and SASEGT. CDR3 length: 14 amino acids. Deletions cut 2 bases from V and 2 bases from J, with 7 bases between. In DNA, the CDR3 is TGTGCCAGCAGTGAAAGTTACGGCAATCAGCCCCAGCATTTT. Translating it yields CASSESYGNQPQHF.

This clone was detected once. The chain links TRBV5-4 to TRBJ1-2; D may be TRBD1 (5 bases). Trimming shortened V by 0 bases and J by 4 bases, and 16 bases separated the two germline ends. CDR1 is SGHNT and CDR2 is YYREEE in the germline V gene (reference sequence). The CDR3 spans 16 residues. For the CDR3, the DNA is TGTGCCAGCAGCTTGGGTTTAAGGCAGGGAGTCTATGGCTACACCTTC. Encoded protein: CASSLGLRQGVYGYTF.

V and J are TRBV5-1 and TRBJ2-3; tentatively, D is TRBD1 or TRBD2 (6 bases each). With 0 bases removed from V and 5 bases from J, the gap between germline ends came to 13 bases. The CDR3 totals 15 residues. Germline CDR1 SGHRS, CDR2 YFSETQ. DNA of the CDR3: TGCGCCAGCAGCTTGGAGGGGGGCGCAATAGATACGCAGTATTTT. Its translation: CASSLEGGAIDTQYF.

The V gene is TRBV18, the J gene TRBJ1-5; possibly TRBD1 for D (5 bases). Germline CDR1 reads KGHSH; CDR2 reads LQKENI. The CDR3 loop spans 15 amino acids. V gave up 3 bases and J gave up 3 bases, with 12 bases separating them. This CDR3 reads CASSPDIGDNQPQHF. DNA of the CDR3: TGTGCCAGCTCACCGGACATCGGGGACAATCAGCCCCAGCATTTT.

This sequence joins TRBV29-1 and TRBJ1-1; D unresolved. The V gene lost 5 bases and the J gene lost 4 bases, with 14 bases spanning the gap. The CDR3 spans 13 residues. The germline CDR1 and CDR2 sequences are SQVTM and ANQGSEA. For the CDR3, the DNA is TGCAGCGTTACCCGTGGGGTCGGCACTGAAGCTTTCTTT. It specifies CSVTRGVGTEAFF.

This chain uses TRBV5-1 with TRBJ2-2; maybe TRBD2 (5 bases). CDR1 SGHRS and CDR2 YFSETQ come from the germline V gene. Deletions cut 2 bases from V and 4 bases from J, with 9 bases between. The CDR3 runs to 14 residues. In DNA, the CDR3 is TGCGCCAGCAGCTTTGTGGAGGTCACCGGGGAGCTGTTTTTT. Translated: CASSFVEVTGELFF.

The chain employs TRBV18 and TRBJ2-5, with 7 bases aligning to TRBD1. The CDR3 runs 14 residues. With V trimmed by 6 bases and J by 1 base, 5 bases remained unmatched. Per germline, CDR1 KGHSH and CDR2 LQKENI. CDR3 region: CASSLNRGQETQYF. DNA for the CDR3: TGTGCCAGCTCCCTAAACAGGGGCCAAGAGACCCAGTACTTC.